This T cell receptor beta chain was sequenced in a study of blood T cells in healthy people across ages. Only a few counts were recorded for this clonotype. A sample-barcoded 5' primer and a J-beta primer mix were used in a second PCR of about 7 to 11 cycles. TCRdb called the 5' RACE reads again in MiXCR, with one record for every CDR3 protein. The table lists some 1,500,000 distinct CDR3 sequences, approximately 43% of them singletons. The CDR3 extends over 16 amino acids. Trimming left V 0 bases short and J 5 bases short, with 16 bases between. CDR1 is SGDLS, CDR2 YYNGEE, per germline. The rearrangement uses TRBV9 and TRBJ2-3; a possible D gene is TRBD1 (5 bases). This clonotype was sampled from a woman younger than 35 in good health. Sequenced sample: blood. The CDR3 nucleotides are TGTGCCAGCAGCGTAGGGAACACAGGTTGGGTAGATACGCAGTATTTT. Translation: CASSVGNTGWVDTQYF. The whole variable domain, filled in from reference TRBV9 and TRBJ2-3, reads DSGVTQTPKHLITATGQRVTLRCSPRSGDLSVYWYQQSLDQGLQFLIQYYNGEERAKGNILERFSAQQFPDLHSELNLSSLELGDSALYFCASSVGNTGWVDTQYFGPGTRLTVL.